What follows are 16 T cell receptor beta chains derived from one specimen sequenced in a study of metastatic and nonmetastatic thyroid tumors. Patients had received no treatment of any kind before thyroid surgery. TCRdb reassembled clones from the PCR reads with MiXCR. The sample lists approximately 38,000 clones, approximately 26% occurring once. Sequenced sample: blood. All receptors derive from a female donor with papillary thyroid cancer or a benign thyroid nodule (not recorded which). Some clones in this sample may be carry-over from other donors' samples.

V is TRBV12-3 or TRBV12-4 and J is TRBJ2-7, with D unresolved. The V end was cut by 5 bases, the J end by 3 bases, with 8 bases between. The CDR3 runs to 12 residues. This CDR3 reads CASSPDNYEQYF. As DNA, the CDR3 is TGTGCCAGCAGTCCCGACAACTACGAGCAGTACTTC.

The V call is TRBV9, the J call TRBJ2-3; a possible D gene is TRBD2 (5 bases). This CDR3 region has 16 residues. Germline CDR1 is SGDLS and CDR2 is YYNGEE. Trimming shortened V by 6 bases and J by 0 bases, and 17 bases separated the two germline ends. CDR3: CASNPRVAQSTDTQYF. DNA of the CDR3: TGTGCCAGCAACCCACGGGTAGCGCAAAGCACAGATACGCAGTATTTT.

This clone is labeled medium-sized. This rearrangement joins TRBV2 to TRBJ1-2, with D perhaps matching TRBD1 (5 bases). The CDR3 is made up of 14 amino acids. Between the trimmed V and J ends, which lost 6 bases and 4 bases, there was a span of 15 bases. Germline-derived CDR1 and CDR2 are SNHLY and FYNNEI. The CDR3: CASRKVGASYGYTF. Written as DNA, the CDR3 is TGTGCCAGCAGGAAAGTTGGGGCCAGCTATGGCTACACCTTC.

This clone qualifies as medium-sized (0.01 to 0.1%). This chain joins TRBV27 and TRBJ2-1; a possible D gene is TRBD1 (6 bases). V shed 3 bases and J shed 11 bases, with 14 bases lying between them. The CDR3 spans 13 residues. Germline-derived CDR1 and CDR2 are MNHEY and SMNVEV (reference sequence). This chain's CDR3 is CASSFNRETKQFF. CDR3 DNA sequence: TGTGCCAGCAGTTTTAACAGGGAAACAAAGCAGTTCTTC.

This clone was detected ten times or more. The V and J genes are TRBV28 and TRBJ1-5, with a weak D call TRBD1 (6 bases). The CDR3 consists of 17 residues. The V gene's germline CDR1 is MDHEN and CDR2 SYDVKM. V was shortened by 6 bases and J by 3 bases, with 21 bases between the two germline ends. The CDR3 here is CASRFLGFGGFNQPQHF. In DNA form, the CDR3 reads TGTGCCAGCAGATTCCTGGGCTTCGGGGGCTTCAATCAGCCCCAGCATTTT. Drawing the rest from reference TRBV28 and TRBJ1-5, the complete variable domain is DVKVTQSSRYLVKRTGEKVFLECVQDMDHENMFWYRQDPGLGLRLIYFSYDVKMKEKGDIPEGYSVSREKKERFSLILESASTNQTSMYLCASRFLGFGGFNQPQHFGDGTRLSIL.

This rearrangement joins TRBV7-9 to TRBJ2-7; possible D gene TRBD1, 6 bases. Trimming pared 2 bases from V and 0 bases from J, leaving 11 bases between. Per germline, CDR1 SEHNR and CDR2 FQNEAQ (reference sequence). The CDR3 runs 15 residues. CDR3: CASSLQGHGSYEQYF. CDR3 bases: TGTGCCAGCAGCTTACAGGGGCACGGCTCCTACGAGCAGTACTTC.

The V call is TRBV28, the J call TRBJ2-7; D tentatively reads TRBD1 or TRBD2 (5 bases each). Germline CDR1 reads MDHEN; CDR2 reads SYDVKM. This CDR3 has 15 amino acids. Trimming pared 7 bases from V and 4 bases from J, leaving 20 bases between. In DNA form, the CDR3 reads TGTGCCAGCAAGGGACCTATTGTACTTTCGTACGAGCAGTACTTC. Protein sequence: CASKGPIVLSYEQYF. The whole variable domain, remainder taken from reference TRBV28 and TRBJ2-7, is DVKVTQSSRYLVKRTGEKVFLECVQDMDHENMFWYRQDPGLGLRLIYFSYDVKMKEKGDIPEGYSVSREKKERFSLILESASTNQTSMYLCASKGPIVLSYEQYFGPGTRLTVT.

This clone was seen a handful of times. V is TRBV19 and J is TRBJ2-2; TRBD1 aligns across 7 bases. The CDR3 totals 15 residues. Germline loops: CDR1 LNHDA, CDR2 SQIVND (reference sequence). V dropped 4 bases and J dropped 7; count of bases not matched to a gene: 9. This CDR3 is CASSTDREMIGELFF. CDR3 DNA: TGTGCCAGTAGTACAGACAGGGAAATGATCGGGGAGCTGTTTTTT.

This chain uses TRBV20-1 with TRBJ1-1, with 7 bases that match TRBD1. The CDR3 contains 13 residues. After removal of 4 bases from V and 2 bases from J, the junction contained 4 bases not matched to a gene. Germline V gene lookup returns CDR1 DFQATT and CDR2 SNEGSKA (reference sequence). In DNA form, the CDR3 reads TGCAGTGCTAAAACAGGGGCAAACACTGAAGCTTTCTTT. Translated: CSAKTGANTEAFF.

This clone was detected ten times or more. The chain couples TRBV30 to TRBJ2-2, with D perhaps being TRBD1 or TRBD2 (5 bases each). The V and J ends lost 2 bases and 4 bases respectively, with 11 bases between them. CDR3 length equals 14 residues. Germline assignment: CDR1 GTSNPN and CDR2 SVGIG (reference sequence). CDR3 sequence: CAWSRGARTGELFF. CDR3 nucleotides: TGTGCCTGGAGTAGAGGGGCGCGCACCGGGGAGCTGTTTTTT.

The chain carries TRBV5-1 and TRBJ1-2; no definite D call. Looked up from germline, CDR1 is SGHRS and CDR2 is YFSETQ. The V and J ends lost 5 bases and 8 bases respectively, with 22 bases between them. The CDR3 covers 15 residues. The CDR3 sequence: CASSAKPRHDEGYTF. The CDR3 DNA reads TGCGCCAGCAGTGCCAAACCTAGGCACGATGAGGGCTACACCTTC.

V gene TRBV30 combines with J gene TRBJ1-6; D gene ambiguous. Looked up from germline, CDR1 is GTSNPN and CDR2 is SVGIG (reference sequence). With 5 bases removed from V and 9 bases from J, the gap between germline ends came to 14 bases. The CDR3 has 13 amino acids. The chain's CDR3 is CAWSRDLGSPLHF. The CDR3 DNA follows: TGTGCCTGGTCCAGAGATTTAGGTTCACCCCTCCACTTT.

The chain employs TRBV7-9 and TRBJ1-1, with unresolved D. Germline V gene data show CDR1 as SEHNR and CDR2 as FQNEAQ (reference sequence). V lost 5 bases to trimming and J lost 12 bases, with 16 bases between them. The CDR3 extends over 12 amino acids. The CDR3 sequence: CASSPSANLSFF. In nucleotides, the CDR3 is TGTGCCAGCAGCCCTTCGGCTAATTTGTCTTTCTTT.

This clone was observed many times. The rearrangement uses TRBV5-1 and TRBJ1-4; tentative D call: TRBD1 (5 bases). V lost 5 bases and J lost 8, with 19 bases in between. Germline lookup yields CDR1 SGHRS and CDR2 YFSETQ. The CDR3 length is 15 residues. In DNA, the CDR3 is TGCGCCAGCAGGACTGGCCGGGGGAGAGAAGAAAAACTGTTTTTT. It encodes CASRTGRGREEKLFF.

Details on this clone: The DNA is omitted, as the CDR3 cannot be located on it reliably, and the CDR3 follows TCRdb's listing. The CDR3 sequence: CASILEAGGKPDTQYF. The chain couples TRBV2 to TRBJ2-3; TRBD2 is taken as the D call from the table, unchecked against the DNA. 16 amino acids form the CDR3, both terminal residues included. Germline loops: CDR1 SNHLY, CDR2 FYNNEI.

About this clone itself: Germline is not matched at one junction end, which may reflect a read error. The gene calls are TRBV20-1 and TRBJ2-5; D is undetermined. In germline, CDR1 is DFQATT, CDR2 SNEGSKA (reference sequence). This CDR3 is built from 15 residues. The CDR3 region is CSASSLFGWKEIQYF. The CDR3 DNA reads TGCAGTGCTTCCTCCCTATTTGGGTGGAAAGAGATCCAGTACTTC.